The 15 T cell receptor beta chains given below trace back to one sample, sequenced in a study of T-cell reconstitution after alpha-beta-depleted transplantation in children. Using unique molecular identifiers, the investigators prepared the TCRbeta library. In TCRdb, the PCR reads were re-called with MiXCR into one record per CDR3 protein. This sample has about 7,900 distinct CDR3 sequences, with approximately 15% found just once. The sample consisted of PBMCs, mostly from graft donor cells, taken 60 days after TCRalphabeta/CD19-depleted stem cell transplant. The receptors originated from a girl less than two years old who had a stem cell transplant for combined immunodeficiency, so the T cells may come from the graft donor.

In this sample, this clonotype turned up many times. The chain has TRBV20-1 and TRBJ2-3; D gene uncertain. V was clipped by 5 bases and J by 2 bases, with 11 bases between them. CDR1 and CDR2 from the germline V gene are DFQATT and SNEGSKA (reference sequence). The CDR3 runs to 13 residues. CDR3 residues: CSARAFYTDTQYF. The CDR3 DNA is TGCAGTGCTCGGGCCTTTTACACAGATACGCAGTATTTT.

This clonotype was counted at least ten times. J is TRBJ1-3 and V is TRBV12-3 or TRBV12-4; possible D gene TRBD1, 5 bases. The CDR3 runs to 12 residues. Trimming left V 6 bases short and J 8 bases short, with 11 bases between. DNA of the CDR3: TGTGCCAGCAGCCAGAGGGGTGACACCATATATTTT. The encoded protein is CASSQRGDTIYF.

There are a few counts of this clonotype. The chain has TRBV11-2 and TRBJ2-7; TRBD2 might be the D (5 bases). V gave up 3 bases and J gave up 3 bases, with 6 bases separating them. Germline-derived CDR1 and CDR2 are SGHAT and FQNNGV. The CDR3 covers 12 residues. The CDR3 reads CASSLGSYEQYF. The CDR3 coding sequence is TGTGCCAGCAGCTTGGGGAGCTACGAGCAGTACTTC.

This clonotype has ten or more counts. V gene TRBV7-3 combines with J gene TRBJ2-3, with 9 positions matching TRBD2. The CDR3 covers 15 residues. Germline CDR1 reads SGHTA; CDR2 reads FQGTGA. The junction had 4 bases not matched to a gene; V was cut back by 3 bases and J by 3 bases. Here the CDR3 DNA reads TGTGCCAGCAGCTTCGGGACTAGCCCTACAGATACGCAGTATTTT. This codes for CASSFGTSPTDTQYF.

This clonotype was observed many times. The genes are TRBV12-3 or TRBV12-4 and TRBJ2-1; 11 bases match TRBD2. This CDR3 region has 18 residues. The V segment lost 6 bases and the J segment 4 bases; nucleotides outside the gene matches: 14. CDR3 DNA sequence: TGTGCCAGCAGACGAAGGGGTAGCGGGGGGGGCGCATACAATGAGCAGTTCTTC. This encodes CASRRRGSGGGAYNEQFF.

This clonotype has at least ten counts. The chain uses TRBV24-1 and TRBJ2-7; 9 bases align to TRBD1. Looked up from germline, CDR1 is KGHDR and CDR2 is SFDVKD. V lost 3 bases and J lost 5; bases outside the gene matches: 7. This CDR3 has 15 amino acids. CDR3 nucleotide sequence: TGTGCCACCAGTGATCCCCGGACAGGGGTTGACGAGCAGTACTTC. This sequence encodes CATSDPRTGVDEQYF.

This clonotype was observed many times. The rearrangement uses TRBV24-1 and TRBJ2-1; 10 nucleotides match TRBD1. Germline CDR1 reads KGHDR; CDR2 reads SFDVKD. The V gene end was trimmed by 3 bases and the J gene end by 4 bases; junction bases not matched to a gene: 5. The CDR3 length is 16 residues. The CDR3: CATSDVPGQGYNEQFF. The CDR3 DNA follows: TGTGCCACCAGTGATGTTCCGGGACAGGGGTACAATGAGCAGTTCTTC.

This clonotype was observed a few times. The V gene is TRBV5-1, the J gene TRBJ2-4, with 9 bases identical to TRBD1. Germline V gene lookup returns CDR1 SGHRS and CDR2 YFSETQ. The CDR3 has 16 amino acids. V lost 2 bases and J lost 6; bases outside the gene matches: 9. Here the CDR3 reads CASSFLGQGGLNIQYF. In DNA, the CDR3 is TGCGCCAGCAGCTTTTTGGGACAGGGTGGTCTAAACATTCAGTACTTC.

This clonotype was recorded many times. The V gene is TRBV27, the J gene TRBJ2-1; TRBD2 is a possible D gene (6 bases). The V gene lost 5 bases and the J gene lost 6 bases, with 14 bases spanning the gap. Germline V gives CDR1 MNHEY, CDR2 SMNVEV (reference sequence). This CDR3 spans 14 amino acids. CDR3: CASSGGGALNEQFF. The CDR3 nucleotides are TGTGCCAGCAGTGGAGGCGGGGCCCTCAATGAGCAGTTCTTC.

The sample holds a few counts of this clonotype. The CDR3, as DNA: TGTGCCAGCAGTTTAGGGGGGAGAGATGAGCAGTTCTTC. It translates to CASSLGGRDEQFF. The gene calls are TRBV28 and TRBJ2-1; the D gene is possibly TRBD2 (6 bases). Germline assignment: CDR1 MDHEN and CDR2 SYDVKM. CDR3 size: 13 residues. With 2 bases removed from V and 8 bases from J, the gap between germline ends came to 10 bases.

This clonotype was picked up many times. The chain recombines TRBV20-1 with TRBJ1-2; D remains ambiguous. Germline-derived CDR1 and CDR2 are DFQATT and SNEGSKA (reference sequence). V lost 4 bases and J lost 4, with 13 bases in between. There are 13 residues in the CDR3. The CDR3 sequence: CSANLPARYGYTF. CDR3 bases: TGCAGTGCTAACCTACCCGCCCGCTATGGCTACACCTTC.

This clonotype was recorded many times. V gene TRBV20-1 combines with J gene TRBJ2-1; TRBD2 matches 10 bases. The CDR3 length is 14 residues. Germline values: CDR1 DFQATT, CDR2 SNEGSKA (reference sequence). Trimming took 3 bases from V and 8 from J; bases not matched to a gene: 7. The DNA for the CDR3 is TGCAGTGCTAGGCGTAGCGGGGGGTGGGATGAGCAGTTCTTC. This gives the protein CSARRSGGWDEQFF.

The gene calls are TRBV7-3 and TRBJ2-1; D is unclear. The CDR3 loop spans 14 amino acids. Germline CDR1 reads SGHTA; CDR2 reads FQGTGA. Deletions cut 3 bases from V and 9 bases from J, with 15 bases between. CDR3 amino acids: CASSFLGPTGEQFF. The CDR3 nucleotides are TGTGCCAGCAGCTTCCTGGGCCCCACGGGTGAGCAGTTCTTC.

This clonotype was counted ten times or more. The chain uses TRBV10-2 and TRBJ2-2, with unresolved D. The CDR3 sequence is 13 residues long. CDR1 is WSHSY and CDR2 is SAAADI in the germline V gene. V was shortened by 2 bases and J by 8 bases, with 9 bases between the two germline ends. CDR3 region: CASSEVPRGELFF. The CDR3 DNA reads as TGCGCCAGCAGTGAGGTCCCCCGGGGGGAGCTGTTTTTT.

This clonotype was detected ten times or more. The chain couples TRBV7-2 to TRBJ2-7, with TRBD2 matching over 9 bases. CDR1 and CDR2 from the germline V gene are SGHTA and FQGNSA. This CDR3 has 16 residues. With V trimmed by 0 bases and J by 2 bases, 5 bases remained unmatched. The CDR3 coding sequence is TGTGCCAGCAGCTTAGCTCTAGCGGGGTTCGCCTACGAGCAGTACTTC. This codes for CASSLALAGFAYEQYF.